This TCR beta chain was captured in a study of Tregs in tolerant kidney transplant recipients. Study-level results: Antigen-driven expansion was suggested because donor-specific Tregs expanded more than all Tregs in tolerant patients.

A remark on this clone: Its antigen is undetermined.

Deletions cut 8 bases from V and 0 bases from J, with 17 bases between. The germline V gene has CDR1 SEHNR and CDR2 FQNEAQ (reference sequence). The CDR3 is 16 residues long. Assay: immunoSEQ multiplex PCR; the TCRdb copy retains only in-frame clones and omits some. This sample has some 66,000 clones, with 80% to 95% found just once. The chain joins TRBV7-9 to TRBJ1-5; D possibly corresponds to TRBD1 (5 bases). This sample comprised CD8+ T cells from blood, obtained before the transplant. The source of this sequence is a human donor who received a combined kidney and bone marrow transplant. The CDR3 here is CASSIWEGNSNQPQHF. CDR3 DNA: TGTGCCAGCTCTATTTGGGAGGGGAATAGCAATCAGCCCCAGCATTTT.